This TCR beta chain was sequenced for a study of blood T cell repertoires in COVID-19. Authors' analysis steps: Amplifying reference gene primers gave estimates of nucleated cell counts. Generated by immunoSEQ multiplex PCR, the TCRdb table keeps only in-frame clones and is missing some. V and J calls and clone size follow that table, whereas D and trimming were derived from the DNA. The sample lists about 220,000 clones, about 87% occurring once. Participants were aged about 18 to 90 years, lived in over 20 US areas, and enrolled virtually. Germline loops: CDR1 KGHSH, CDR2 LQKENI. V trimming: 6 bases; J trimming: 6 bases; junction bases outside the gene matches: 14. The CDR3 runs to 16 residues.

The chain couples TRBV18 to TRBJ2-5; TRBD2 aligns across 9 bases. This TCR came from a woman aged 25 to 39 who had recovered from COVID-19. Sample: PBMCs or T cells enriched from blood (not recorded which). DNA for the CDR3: TGTGCCAGCTCCCCGTACTATGCGGGGGGGCAAAAGACCCAGTACTTC. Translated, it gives CASSPYYAGGQKTQYF.